Shown below are 3 T cell receptor beta chains from a single sample sequenced in a study of blood T cell repertoires in COVID-19. Clones were read by immunoSEQ multiplex PCR, and TCRdb kept only the in-frame ones, dropping some. The sample holds approximately 350,000 clones; about 90% are singletons and the top ten take roughly 3.4%. The material sequenced was peripheral blood. Every receptor here comes from a woman younger than 30 who had recovered from COVID-19.

The chain links TRBV12-3 or TRBV12-4 to TRBJ1-2; TRBD1 agrees at 7 bases. The CDR3 is 13 amino acids. Trimming removed 6 bases from V and 4 bases from J; junction bases left unmatched: 5. Here the CDR3 reads CASSAGQFYGYTF. CDR3 nucleotides: TGTGCCAGCAGCGCGGGACAGTTCTATGGCTACACCTTC.

This chain links TRBV4-1 with TRBJ1-5; D ambiguous. Trimming took 0 bases from V and 6 from J, leaving 6 bases between them. CDR3 size: 13 residues. CDR1 and CDR2 from the germline V gene are MGHRA and YSYEKL. The CDR3 DNA sequence: TGCGCCAGCAGCCAAGATCCTCGTCAGCCCCAGCATTTT. It is translated as CASSQDPRQPQHF.

CDR3 bases: TGTGCCAGCAGTTACTATCCAGGCTACGAGCAGTACGTC. It encodes CASSYYPGYEQYV. The chain couples TRBV6-5 to TRBJ2-7; D gene ambiguous. This CDR3 region has 13 residues. The V end was cut by 1 base, the J end by 3 bases, with 7 bases between. The germline V gene encodes CDR1 MNHEY and CDR2 SVGAGI.